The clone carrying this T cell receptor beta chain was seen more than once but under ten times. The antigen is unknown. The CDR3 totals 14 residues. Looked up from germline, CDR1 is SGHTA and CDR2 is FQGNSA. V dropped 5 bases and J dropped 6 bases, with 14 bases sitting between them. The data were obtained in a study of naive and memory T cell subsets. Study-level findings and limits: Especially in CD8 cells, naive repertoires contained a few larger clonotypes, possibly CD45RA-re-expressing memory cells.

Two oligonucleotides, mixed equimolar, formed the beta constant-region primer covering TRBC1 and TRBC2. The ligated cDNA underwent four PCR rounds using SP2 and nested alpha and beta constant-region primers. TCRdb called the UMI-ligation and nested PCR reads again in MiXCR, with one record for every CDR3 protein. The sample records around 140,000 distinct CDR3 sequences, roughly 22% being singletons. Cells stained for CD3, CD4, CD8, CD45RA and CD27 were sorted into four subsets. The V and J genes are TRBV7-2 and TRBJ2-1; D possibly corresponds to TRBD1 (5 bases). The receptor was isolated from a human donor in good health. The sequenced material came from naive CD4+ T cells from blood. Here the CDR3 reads CASSKDRPSNEQFF. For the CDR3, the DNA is TGTGCCAGCAGCAAAGACAGACCTAGCAATGAGCAGTTCTTC.